Listed below are T cell receptor beta chains from one sample, sequenced in a study of blood T cell repertoires in COVID-19. TCRdb's table, derived via immunoSEQ multiplex PCR, lists solely in-frame clones and lacks some. The table lists roughly 140,000 clones, 84% of them singletons. Material: peripheral blood. These receptors all stem from a woman over 75 in a cohort sampled during active or convalescent COVID-19. CDR3s include the opening cysteine and the closing phenylalanine or tryptophan. The order of the fields is V gene, J gene, clone size, D gene, CDR3 DNA, CDR3 protein. The D gene is left open where the match is weak. Only some rows state a clone size, as once, few, many or a class for expanded clones.

v_gene: TRBV10-3
j_gene: TRBJ1-1
abundance: NA
d_gene: TRBD1
CDR3nt: TGTGCCATCAGTGAGGTGACAGGGTTCACTGAAGCTTTCTTT
CDR3aa: CAISEVTGFTEAFF

v_gene: TRBV29-1
j_gene: TRBJ2-3
abundance: NA
d_gene: NA
CDR3nt: TGCAGCGTCGGAAGGGGGGACAGTGGCACAGATACGCAGTATTTT
CDR3aa: CSVGRGDSGTDTQYF

v_gene: TRBV6-5
j_gene: TRBJ2-5
abundance: NA
d_gene: TRBD2
CDR3nt: TGTGCCAGCAGTTACTTAGCGGGGGGGGCGGGTGAGACCCAGTACTTC
CDR3aa: CASSYLAGGAGETQYF

v_gene: TRBV4-2
j_gene: TRBJ1-4
abundance: NA
d_gene: NA
CDR3nt: TGTGCCAGCAGCCTTGACAGAACTAATGAAAAACTGTTTTTT
CDR3aa: CASSLDRTNEKLFF

v_gene: TRBV11-2
j_gene: TRBJ2-3
abundance: few
d_gene: TRBD2
CDR3nt: TGTGCCAGCAGCGCCGGGACTAGTTTAGGTTTCACAGATACGCAGTATTTT
CDR3aa: CASSAGTSLGFTDTQYF

v_gene: TRBV5-1
j_gene: TRBJ1-6
abundance: once
d_gene: TRBD1
CDR3nt: TGCGCCAGCAGCTCAGGGACAGGGATTTCACCCCTCCACTTT
CDR3aa: CASSSGTGISPLHF

v_gene: TRBV24-1
j_gene: TRBJ2-1
abundance: NA
d_gene: TRBD2
CDR3nt: TGTGCCACCGCCCCTCCGGGGACTAGCCGTAATGAGCAGTTCTTC
CDR3aa: CATAPPGTSRNEQFF

v_gene: TRBV10-3
j_gene: TRBJ1-1
abundance: NA
d_gene: NA
CDR3nt: TGTGCCATCAGTTCCGGGACTGTGAACACTGAAGCTTTCTTT
CDR3aa: CAISSGTVNTEAFF

v_gene: TRBV6-6
j_gene: TRBJ1-1
abundance: NA
d_gene: NA
CDR3nt: TGTGCCAGCAGGCTCCCGACAGGTGTCACTGAAGCTTTCTTT
CDR3aa: CASRLPTGVTEAFF

v_gene: TRBV19
j_gene: TRBJ2-7
abundance: NA
d_gene: TRBD1
CDR3nt: TGTGCCAGTACCTTCTCCGGGACAGGGACCTACGAGCAGTACTTC
CDR3aa: CASTFSGTGTYEQYF

v_gene: TRBV9
j_gene: TRBJ1-2
abundance: NA
d_gene: NA
CDR3nt: TGTGCCAGCAGCGGTCAGGGTAGGGACACCTTC
CDR3aa: CASSGQGRDTF

v_gene: TRBV7-3
j_gene: TRBJ2-5
abundance: NA
d_gene: NA
CDR3nt: TGTGCCAGCAGCTCACAGGGAATTCGGGAGACCCAGTACTTC
CDR3aa: CASSSQGIRETQYF

v_gene: TRBV6-5
j_gene: TRBJ2-5
abundance: NA
d_gene: NA
CDR3nt: TGTGCCAGCAGTTATCAACAAGAGACCCAGTACTTC
CDR3aa: CASSYQQETQYF

v_gene: TRBV5-1
j_gene: TRBJ2-7
abundance: NA
d_gene: NA
CDR3nt: TGCGCCAGCAGCGGGGGCCTCATCGGGACCTACGAGCAGTACTTC
CDR3aa: CASSGGLIGTYEQYF

v_gene: TRBV18
j_gene: TRBJ2-7
abundance: NA
d_gene: TRBD1
CDR3nt: TGTGCCAGCTCACCACCGACAGGGGGAAACCACGAGCAGTACTTC
CDR3aa: CASSPPTGGNHEQYF

v_gene: TRBV10-3
j_gene: TRBJ2-5
abundance: many
d_gene: TRBD2
CDR3nt: TGTGCCATCAGTGGCGGGGGAGATGTAGAGACCCAGTACTTC
CDR3aa: CAISGGGDVETQYF

v_gene: TRBV6-5
j_gene: TRBJ1-1
abundance: NA
d_gene: NA
CDR3nt: TGTGCCAGCATAGGGGTTTCGAACACTGAAGCTTTCTTT
CDR3aa: CASIGVSNTEAFF

v_gene: TRBV11-2
j_gene: TRBJ2-3
abundance: NA
d_gene: TRBD1
CDR3nt: TGTGCCAGCAGCTGGGGACAGGGACAGGCCACAGATACGCAGTATTTT
CDR3aa: CASSWGQGQATDTQYF

v_gene: TRBV4-2
j_gene: TRBJ2-3
abundance: NA
d_gene: TRBD1
CDR3nt: TGTGCCAGCAGACCTGGACAGGGGGTCACAGATACGCAGTATTTT
CDR3aa: CASRPGQGVTDTQYF

v_gene: TRBV6-2/TRBV6-3
j_gene: TRBJ1-1
abundance: NA
d_gene: NA
CDR3nt: TGTGCCAGCAGCCCCCTCTACAGCAGCAAACCTCGCCGCCACACTGAAGCTTTCTTT
CDR3aa: CASSPLYSSKPRRHTEAFF

v_gene: TRBV9
j_gene: TRBJ1-3
abundance: NA
d_gene: NA
CDR3nt: TGTGCCAGCAGCCTCTCCCAAGCGGGAAACACCATATATTTT
CDR3aa: CASSLSQAGNTIYF

v_gene: TRBV10-3
j_gene: TRBJ1-6
abundance: NA
d_gene: NA
CDR3nt: TGTGCCATCATGGCCAGCTCCTATAATTCACCCCTCCACTTT
CDR3aa: CAIMASSYNSPLHF

v_gene: TRBV5-4
j_gene: TRBJ2-2
abundance: NA
d_gene: TRBD2
CDR3nt: TGTGCCAGCAGCTTGGGGACTAGCGGGGGCGTGGGGGAGCTGTTTTTT
CDR3aa: CASSLGTSGGVGELFF

v_gene: TRBV20-1
j_gene: TRBJ2-3
abundance: NA
d_gene: NA
CDR3nt: TGCAGTGCCGGGGTGGCAGATACGCAGTATTTT
CDR3aa: CSAGVADTQYF

v_gene: TRBV7-2
j_gene: TRBJ2-3
abundance: NA
d_gene: TRBD2
CDR3nt: TGTGCCAGCAGCTCGAGACTAGCGGGGGAGAGAGATACGCAGTATTTT
CDR3aa: CASSSRLAGERDTQYF

v_gene: TRBV29-1
j_gene: TRBJ2-7
abundance: once
d_gene: TRBD2
CDR3nt: TGCAGCGTTGGCGGGGGAGCCTACGAGCAGTACTTC
CDR3aa: CSVGGGAYEQYF

v_gene: TRBV1
j_gene: TRBJ1-2
abundance: once
d_gene: NA
CDR3nt: TGCACCAGCAGCCACGCCTCCGGGACAAGGCCACCTGTTTGTGGCTACACCTTC
CDR3aa: CTSSHASGTRPPVCGYTF